This T cell receptor beta chain was identified during a study of OX40 agonist ivuxolimab in advanced cancers. Study information: Patients got intravenous ivuxolimab at 0.01 to 10 mg/kg every 2 weeks.

Points on this clone: Its antigen is undetermined.

TCRdb keeps only in-frame clones here, not all; method: immunoSEQ multiplex PCR. This sample has around 70,000 clones, with 82% found just once. V shed 7 bases and J 3 bases; nucleotides not matched to a gene: 15. There are 18 residues in the CDR3. Germline V gives CDR1 LNHDA, CDR2 SQIVND (reference sequence). Overall study findings and caveats: CD4+ and CD8+ T cells in blood underwent clonal expansion by week 6 at 0.1 to 3.0 mg/kg. CD8+ T cells averaged more expanded clones than CD4+.

Anyone with autoimmune disease history or systemic immunosuppression was excluded. The chain carries TRBV19 and TRBJ2-2, with TRBD2 matching over 9 bases. This TCR came from an adult with an advanced solid tumor such as melanoma, head and neck, liver or kidney cancer. This sample comprised CD4+ or CD8+ T cells sorted from blood, obtained in a trial of the OX40 agonist ivuxolimab. The CDR3 region is CASNNLLAGRGDTGELFF. CDR3 coding DNA: TGTGCCAGTAACAATCTCCTAGCGGGAAGGGGGGACACCGGGGAGCTGTTTTTT.